These T cell receptor beta chains were read from a single sample in a study of T cell responses to AZD1222 COVID-19 vaccine. Only in-frame clones appear in the TCRdb table, and some are missing; sequencing was by immunoSEQ multiplex PCR. This repertoire shows 45,000 to 70,000 clones, around 92% found once; its top ten account for roughly 14%. Material: peripheral blood, obtained 28 days after the second AZD1222 dose. These receptors were collected from an adult who received the AZD1222 COVID-19 vaccine. The CDR3 runs from the conserved cysteine through the conserved F or W. D genes are given only for firm matches. Only some rows state a clone size, as once, few, many or a class for expanded clones.

j_gene: TRBJ1-4
len: 14
v_gene: TRBV11-3
abundance: NA
d_gene: NA
CDR3aa: CASSLGPNNEKLFF
CDR3nt: TGTGCCAGCAGCTTAGGGCCGAACAATGAAAAACTGTTTTTT

j_gene: TRBJ1-6
len: 13
v_gene: TRBV11-3
abundance: NA
d_gene: NA
CDR3aa: CASRRTANSPLHF
CDR3nt: TGTGCCAGCAGAAGGACAGCCAATTCACCCCTCCACTTT

j_gene: TRBJ2-1
len: 14
v_gene: TRBV2
abundance: NA
d_gene: NA
CDR3aa: CASPSGSSLNEQFF
CDR3nt: TGTGCCAGCCCCTCCGGGTCCAGTCTGAATGAGCAGTTCTTC

j_gene: TRBJ2-3
len: 15
v_gene: TRBV3-1/TRBV3-2
abundance: NA
d_gene: TRBD1
CDR3aa: CASSQGQGPTDTQYF
CDR3nt: TGTGCCAGCAGTCAGGGACAGGGGCCCACAGATACGCAGTATTTT

j_gene: TRBJ2-1
len: 14
v_gene: TRBV5-1
abundance: NA
d_gene: TRBD2
CDR3aa: CASSLGTSQGEQFF
CDR3nt: TGCGCCAGCAGCTTGGGGACTAGTCAAGGTGAGCAGTTCTTC

j_gene: TRBJ2-1
len: 15
v_gene: TRBV7-7
abundance: NA
d_gene: NA
CDR3aa: CASSLAGGDYNEQFF
CDR3nt: TGTGCTAGCAGCTTAGCAGGGGGGGATTACAATGAGCAGTTCTTC

j_gene: TRBJ2-7
len: 14
v_gene: TRBV6-1
abundance: NA
d_gene: NA
CDR3aa: CASSEWQGKDEQYF
CDR3nt: TGTGCCAGCAGTGAATGGCAGGGGAAAGACGAGCAGTACTTC

j_gene: TRBJ2-7
len: 15
v_gene: TRBV13
abundance: NA
d_gene: TRBD2
CDR3aa: CASSRWTSGIYEQYF
CDR3nt: TGTGCCAGCAGCCGTTGGACTAGCGGGATATACGAGCAGTACTTC

j_gene: TRBJ2-7
len: 17
v_gene: TRBV29-1
abundance: few
d_gene: TRBD2
CDR3aa: CSVEGGTSGRPPYEQYF
CDR3nt: TGCAGCGTTGAAGGGGGGACTAGCGGGAGGCCTCCCTACGAGCAGTACTTC

j_gene: TRBJ2-5
len: 15
v_gene: TRBV7-6
abundance: once
d_gene: NA
CDR3aa: CASSEENTETETQYF
CDR3nt: TGTGCCAGCAGCGAAGAGAATACGGAGACGGAGACCCAGTACTTC